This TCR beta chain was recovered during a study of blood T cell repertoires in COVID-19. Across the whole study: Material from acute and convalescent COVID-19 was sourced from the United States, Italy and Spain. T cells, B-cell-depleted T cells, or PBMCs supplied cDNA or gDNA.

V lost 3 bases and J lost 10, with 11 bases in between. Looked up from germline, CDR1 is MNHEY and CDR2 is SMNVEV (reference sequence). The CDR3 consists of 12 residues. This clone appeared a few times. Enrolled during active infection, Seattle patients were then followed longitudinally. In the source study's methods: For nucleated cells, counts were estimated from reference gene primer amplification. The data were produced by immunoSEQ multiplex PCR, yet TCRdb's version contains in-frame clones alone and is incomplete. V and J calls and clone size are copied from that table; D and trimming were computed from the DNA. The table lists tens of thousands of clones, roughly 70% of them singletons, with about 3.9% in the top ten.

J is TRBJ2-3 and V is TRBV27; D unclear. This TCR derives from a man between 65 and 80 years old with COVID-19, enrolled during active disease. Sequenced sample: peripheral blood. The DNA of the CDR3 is TGTGCCAGCAGTTTCCTTCCCCCGGCGCAGTATTTT. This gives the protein CASSFLPPAQYF.